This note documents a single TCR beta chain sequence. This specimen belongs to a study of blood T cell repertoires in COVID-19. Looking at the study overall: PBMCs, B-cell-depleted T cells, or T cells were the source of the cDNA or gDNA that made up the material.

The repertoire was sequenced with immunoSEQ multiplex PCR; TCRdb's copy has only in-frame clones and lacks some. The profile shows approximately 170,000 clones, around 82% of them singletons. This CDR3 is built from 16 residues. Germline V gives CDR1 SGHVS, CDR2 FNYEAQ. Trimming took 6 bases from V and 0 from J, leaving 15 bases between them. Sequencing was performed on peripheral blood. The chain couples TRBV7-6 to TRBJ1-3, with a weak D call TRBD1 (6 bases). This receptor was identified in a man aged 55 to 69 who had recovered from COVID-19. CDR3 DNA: TGTGCCAGCAGTCATACACAGGGAATCTCTGGAAACACCATATATTTT. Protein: CASSHTQGISGNTIYF. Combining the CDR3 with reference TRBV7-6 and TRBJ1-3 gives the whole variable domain GAGVSQSPRYKVTKRGQDVALRCDPISGHVSLYWYRQALGQGPEFLTYFNYEAQQDKSGLPNDRFSAERPEGSISTLTIQRTEQRDSAMYRCASSHTQGISGNTIYFGEGSWLTVV.